The present entry profiles one TCR beta chain with its context. This receptor's antigen is unknown. No base quality information exists; no much larger clone differs at one position. The CDR3 regions of human TCRbeta chains were analyzed by immunosequencing. The authors' pipeline ran thus. Repertoire TCRs were matched against a reference library of SARS-CoV-2-specific TCRs generated with the MIRA antigen-specificity platform. Breadth was defined as the fraction of unique TCRs that were SARS-CoV-2-associated, and depth was defined as the fraction of total T cells that were SARS-CoV-2-associated. Using the MIRA data, every spike-specific TCR was mapped to the spike region that the TCR reacted to and assigned to either a CD4 or a CD8 class. Log10-transformed breadth and depth values were compared by one-way ANOVA with Sidak's multiple comparisons tests. Imported from immuneACCESS, the table was reduced by TCRdb to in-frame sequences with V and J called. These copies leave out some clones; in studies compared against another copy, an unresolved V gene accounts for under half, and the cause of the remainder is not known. The V and J calls and clone size are taken from that table; D and trimming were inferred from the DNA. The sample records fewer than 200,000 clones, around 89% of which are singletons. The ten largest clones take up 4.3% of the sample.

Cut back by 0 bases and 8 bases, the V and J ends lie 11 bases apart. There are 15 amino acids in the CDR3, from cysteine to phenylalanine inclusive. Only the CDR3 DNA stays, 45 bases, in frame from base 1. According to the germline V gene (reference sequence), CDR1 reads SEHNR and CDR2 reads FQNEAQ. This sample is part of a study of T cell responses to AZD1222 COVID-19 vaccine (dated by TCRdb to the early 2020s). About the full investigation: A total of 230 to 250 trial participants underwent TCR sequencing, of whom 207 received two doses of AZD1222 and about 25 received two doses of the MenACWY control vaccine. Trial participants were enrolled by age into 18-55, 56-69 and 70-plus year subgroups, with about 150, 27 and 61 TCR-sequenced participants respectively.

Reading the label with the study, this specimen's time point is: about 28 days (+/-7) after the second vaccine dose. Because spike-specific TCR depth and breadth did not differ between the two schedules, AZD1222 recipients who got a second dose at roughly 4 weeks were pooled with those who got a second dose at roughly 12 weeks. The vaccinee samples were drawn from two UK trials, COV001 and COV002, one of which was a single-blind randomized controlled phase 2/3 trial testing AZD1222 (ChAdOx1 nCoV-19) in healthy adults. Trial participant PBMC samples were collected at day 0 and day 28 after the second dose for TCRbeta chain sequencing. General findings and caveats noted by the study authors: Because no day 14 peak-response samples were available, the repertoires could be characterized only after the peak T cell response. Conclusions about previously exposed vaccinees were limited because only a handful of AZD1222 recipients were SARS-CoV-2 seropositive at baseline. After two AZD1222 doses, both the breadth and the depth of spike-specific TCRs were significantly higher than at day 0 and than in MenACWY recipients. The 56-69-year group was small, and its depth increase did not reach significance, likely because of low power. The whole spike protein was spanned by vaccine-associated CD4 TCRs, and dominant responses were seen in regions 160-218 and 743-854. Reportedly, almost half of the unique spike-specific TCRs recognized epitopes lying outside the regions that are mutated in the B.1.351 and B.1.1.7 variants. Participants were mostly white British and included more females than males, and it was suggested by the authors that clonal diversity may have been underestimated.

The chain was built from TRBV7-9 and TRBJ1-6; D gene: possibly TRBD1, on 6 matching bases. The sample in question was peripheral blood, obtained 28 days after the second AZD1222 dose. The sequence came from an adult who received the AZD1222 COVID-19 vaccine. The CDR3 sequence is CASSLAQGLYSPLHF. The nucleotide sequence is given as TGTGCCAGCAGCTTAGCTCAGGGGCTCTATTCACCCCTCCACTTT.